This TCR beta chain was captured in a study of cytomegalovirus exposure and HLA in healthy donors. 60 Vbeta and 13 Jbeta primers were used in PCR. Profiled with immunoSEQ multiplex PCR; TCRdb holds only in-frame clones, not every one. The profile shows approximately 53,000 clones, 70% to 80% of them singletons. In the case of this clone: The antigen remains undetermined.

Donors counted as nominally healthy when sampled, yet unrecorded immune exposures were likely. Study-wide results and limits: Several of the most significant clusters appeared, in a later analysis, to be linked to common viral pathogens. CMV serostatus was the only recorded immune exposure for donors. An analysis done earlier found most TCR beta V segments productive about 90% or about 30% of the time.

Germline V lookup: CDR1 SGDLS, CDR2 YYNGEE. CDR3 length: 15 amino acids. Trimming at V came to 4 bases and at J to 6 bases, leaving 9 bases not matched to a gene. V and J are TRBV9 and TRBJ1-4; 7 positions agree with TRBD1. The receptor's source is a woman aged 40 to 50 in good health and CMV-seropositive. Sequenced input: PBMCs. CDR3 sequence: CASSFWDTGDEKLFF. The CDR3 DNA reads as TGTGCCAGCAGCTTTTGGGACACAGGGGATGAAAAACTGTTTTTT.